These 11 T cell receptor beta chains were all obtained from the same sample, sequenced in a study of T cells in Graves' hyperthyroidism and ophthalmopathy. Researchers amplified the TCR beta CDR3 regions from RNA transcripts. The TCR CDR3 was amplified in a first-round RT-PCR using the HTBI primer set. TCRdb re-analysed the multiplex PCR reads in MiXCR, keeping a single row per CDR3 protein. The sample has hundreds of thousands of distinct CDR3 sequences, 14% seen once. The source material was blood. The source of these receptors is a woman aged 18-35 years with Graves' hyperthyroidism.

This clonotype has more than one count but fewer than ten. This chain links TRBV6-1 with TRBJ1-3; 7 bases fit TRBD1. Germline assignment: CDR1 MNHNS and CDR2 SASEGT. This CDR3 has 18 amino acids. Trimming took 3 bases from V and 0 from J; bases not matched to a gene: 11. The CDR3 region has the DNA TGTGCCAGCAGTGACATACCGGGACAGTTAACCTCTGGAAACACCATATATTTT. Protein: CASSDIPGQLTSGNTIYF.

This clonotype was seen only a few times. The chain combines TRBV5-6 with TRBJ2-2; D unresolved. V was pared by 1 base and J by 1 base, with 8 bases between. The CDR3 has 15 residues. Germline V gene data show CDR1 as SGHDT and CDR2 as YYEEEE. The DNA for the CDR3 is TGTGCCAGCAGCTTGCTACAGCTGAACACCGGGGAGCTGTTTTTT. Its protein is CASSLLQLNTGELFF.

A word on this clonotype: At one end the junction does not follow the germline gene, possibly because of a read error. The CDR3 sequence is CASSLFLNTEAFF. The CDR3 coding sequence is TGTGCTAGCAGCTTATTCCTGAACACTGAAGCTTTCTTT. The chain couples TRBV7-7 to TRBJ1-1; no clear D gene. Germline-derived CDR1 and CDR2 are SSHAT and FNYEAQ (reference sequence). The CDR3 consists of 13 residues.

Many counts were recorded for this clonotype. The CDR3 region has the DNA TGTGCCAGCAGTTATGGACTAGCGGGGCAGAGCTCCTACAATGAGCAGTTCTTC. Translating gives CASSYGLAGQSSYNEQFF. The rearrangement uses TRBV6-1 and TRBJ2-1; 12 bases align to TRBD2. V shed 5 bases, J shed 0 bases, and the junction held 8 bases outside the gene matches. This CDR3 region has 18 residues. Germline V gives CDR1 MNHNS, CDR2 SASEGT.

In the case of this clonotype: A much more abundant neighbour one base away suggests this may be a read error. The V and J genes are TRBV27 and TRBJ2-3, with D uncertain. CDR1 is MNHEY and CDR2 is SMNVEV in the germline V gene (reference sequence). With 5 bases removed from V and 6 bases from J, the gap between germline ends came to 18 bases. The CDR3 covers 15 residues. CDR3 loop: CASSLGVTTRDTQYF. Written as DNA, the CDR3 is TGTGCCAGCAGTCTTGGCGTCACTACCAGGGATACGCAGTATTTT.

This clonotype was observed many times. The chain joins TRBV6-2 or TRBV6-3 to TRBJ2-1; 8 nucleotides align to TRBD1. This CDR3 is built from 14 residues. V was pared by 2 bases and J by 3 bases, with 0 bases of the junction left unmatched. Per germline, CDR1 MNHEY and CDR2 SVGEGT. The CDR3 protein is CASSYDRGYNEQFF. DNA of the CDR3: TGTGCCAGCAGTTACGACAGGGGCTACAATGAGCAGTTCTTC.

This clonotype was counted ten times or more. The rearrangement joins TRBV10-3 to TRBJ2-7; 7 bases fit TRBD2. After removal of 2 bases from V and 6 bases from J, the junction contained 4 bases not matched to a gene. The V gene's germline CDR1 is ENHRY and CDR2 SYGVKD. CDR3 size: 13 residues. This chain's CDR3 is CAISEPSSGEQYF. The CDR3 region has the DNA TGTGCCATCAGTGAGCCGTCTAGCGGCGAGCAGTACTTC.

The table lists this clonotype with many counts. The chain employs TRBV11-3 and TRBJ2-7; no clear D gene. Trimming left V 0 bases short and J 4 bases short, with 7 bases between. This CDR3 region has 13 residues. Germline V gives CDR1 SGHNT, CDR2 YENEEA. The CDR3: CASSLEVRYEQYF. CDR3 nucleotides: TGTGCCAGCAGCTTAGAAGTCCGATACGAGCAGTACTTC.

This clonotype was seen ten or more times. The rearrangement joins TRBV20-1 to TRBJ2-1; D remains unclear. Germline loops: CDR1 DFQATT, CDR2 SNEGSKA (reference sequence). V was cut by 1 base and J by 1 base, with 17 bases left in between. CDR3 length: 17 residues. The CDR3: CSARGAANLLSYNEQFF. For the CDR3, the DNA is TGCAGTGCTAGAGGCGCGGCAAATCTTTTGTCCTACAATGAGCAGTTCTTC.

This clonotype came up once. Here the CDR3 DNA reads TGTGCCAGCACCAAGAACGCTATGGGGACCTTCCAGCCCCAGCATTTT. Its protein is CASTKNAMGTFQPQHF. The chain couples TRBV5-8 to TRBJ1-5; tentative D call: TRBD1 (5 bases). Germline V gene data show CDR1 as SGHTS and CDR2 as YDEGEE. V lost 6 bases and J 7 bases, leaving 23 bases between the germline ends. There are 16 residues in the CDR3.

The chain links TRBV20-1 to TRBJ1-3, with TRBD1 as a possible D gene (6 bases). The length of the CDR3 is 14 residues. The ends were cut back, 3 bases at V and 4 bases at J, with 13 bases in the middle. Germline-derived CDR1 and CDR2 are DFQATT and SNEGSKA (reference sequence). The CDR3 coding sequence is TGCAGTGCTAGGATGGGGGGGCCCGGAAACACCATATATTTT. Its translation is CSARMGGPGNTIYF.